The 8 T cell receptor beta chains below all came from one sample that was sequenced in a study of T-cell reconstitution after alpha-beta-depleted transplantation in children. This sample's TCRbeta library carried unique molecular identifier barcodes. Via MiXCR, TCRdb re-called the PCR reads, giving one row per CDR3 protein. The data contain around 380,000 distinct CDR3 sequences, approximately 10% of them singletons. Sequences were derived from PBMCs from the stem cell graft donor, sampled from the stem cell graft. These TCRs come from a human donor who donated a stem cell graft to a child with acute myeloid leukemia.

In this sample, this clonotype turned up a few times. The V call is TRBV3-1, the J call TRBJ2-7; 8 bases agree with TRBD2. Germline CDR1 is LGHDT and CDR2 is YNNKEL (reference sequence). V trimming: 4 bases; J trimming: 3 bases; junction bases outside the gene matches: 5. The CDR3 has 14 residues. CDR3 nucleotide sequence: TGTGCCAGCAGCCCCGGACTAGCCCGCTACGAGCAGTACTTC. Protein product: CASSPGLARYEQYF.

This clonotype was counted between two and nine times. CDR3 sequence: CASSLGLAGFDEQFF. The CDR3 DNA sequence: TGTGCCAGCAGCTTGGGACTAGCGGGTTTCGATGAGCAGTTCTTC. This rearrangement joins TRBV7-2 to TRBJ2-1; TRBD2 matches at 12 bases. J gave up 8 bases and V 3 bases, and 5 bases lay outside the gene matches. Per the germline V gene, CDR1 is SGHTA and CDR2 is FQGNSA. The CDR3 runs 15 residues.

This clonotype has a handful of counts. CDR3 DNA: TGTGCCAGCAGCCGAGGGACTAGCGGGAGGGGCGGGAATGAGCAGTTCTTC. Its translation is CASSRGTSGRGGNEQFF. The chain recombines TRBV5-8 with TRBJ2-1; 16 nucleotides match TRBD2. CDR3 length: 17 amino acids. J gave up 7 bases and V 4 bases, and 8 bases lay outside the gene matches. Germline V lookup: CDR1 SGHTS, CDR2 YDEGEE.

This clonotype was recorded at least ten times. V is TRBV7-2 and J is TRBJ2-2; 13 bases line up with TRBD2. Germline trimming cut 5 bases from V and 7 bases from J; bases unmatched to any gene: 4. In germline, CDR1 is SGHTA, CDR2 FQGNSA. The CDR3 spans 15 residues. The CDR3 loop reads CASSGLAGVVGELFF. CDR3 DNA sequence: TGTGCCAGCAGCGGACTAGCGGGAGTGGTCGGGGAGCTGTTTTTT.

The chain combines TRBV9 with TRBJ2-5; 11 nucleotides agree with TRBD1. The germline gives CDR1 SGDLS, CDR2 YYNGEE. Trimming removed 1 base from V and 2 bases from J; junction bases left unmatched: 4. The CDR3 is 16 residues long. The DNA of the CDR3 is TGTGCCAGCAGCGTAAGGACAGGGGGCCCACAAGAGACCCAGTACTTC. Protein sequence: CASSVRTGGPQETQYF.

This clonotype showed up just a few times. V is TRBV7-3 and J is TRBJ2-1; TRBD2 agrees at 7 bases. With 6 bases clipped from V and 9 bases from J, the junction kept 14 bases outside the gene matches. The germline V gene encodes CDR1 SGHTA and CDR2 FQGTGA. CDR3 length: 15 amino acids. CDR3 region: CASSPNRLAESEQFF. The CDR3 coding sequence is TGTGCCAGCAGTCCAAATAGGCTAGCGGAGAGTGAGCAGTTCTTC.

This clonotype was counted between two and nine times. The chain carries TRBV9 and TRBJ2-7; D is uncertain. CDR3 length: 15 amino acids. The germline V gene has CDR1 SGDLS and CDR2 YYNGEE. V was shortened by 0 bases and J by 0 bases, with 10 bases between the two germline ends. CDR3 amino acids: CASSVDGTSSYEQYF. In DNA, the CDR3 is TGTGCCAGCAGCGTAGACGGAACATCCTCCTACGAGCAGTACTTC.

In nucleotides, the CDR3 is TGTGCCAGCAGCCACCGGGGGGTCCAGTTTGATGAGCAGTTCTTC. Encoded protein: CASSHRGVQFDEQFF. This chain uses TRBV7-2 with TRBJ2-1; the match to TRBD2 covers 7 bases. Losses at the gene ends were 5 bases for V and 8 bases for J; bases not matched to a gene: 12. This CDR3 has 15 amino acids. CDR1 is SGHTA and CDR2 is FQGNSA in the germline V gene. The full variable domain, its missing parts supplied by reference TRBV7-2 and TRBJ2-1, is GAGVSQSPSNKVTEKGKDVELRCDPISGHTALYWYRQSLGQGLEFLIYFQGNSAPDKSGLPSDRFSAERTGGSVSTLTIQRTQQEDSAVYLCASSHRGVQFDEQFFGPGTRLTVL.